What follows is one TCR beta chain and its context. The target of this receptor is not known. Base quality data are lacking; no much larger clone is found one base away. The library was prepared using the immunoSEQ multiplex PCR assay. Per the original workflow: A statistical classification framework was built to diagnose cytomegalovirus status from the catalog of TCR beta chain sequences. TCRdb limited this immuneACCESS table to in-frame rearrangements with V and J called. A share of clones is missing; checked studies link under half to unresolved V genes, and the rest is unexplained. V and J calls plus clone size are reproduced from that table; the DNA served to infer D and trimming. This sample lists 150,000 to 200,000 clones; approximately 80% were detected once. About 7% of the sample comes from the top ten. Reading from cysteine to phenylalanine, the CDR3 counts 15 amino acids. The CDR3 DNA has 45 bases and is translated from base 1. V is cut back by 5 bases and J by 6 bases, with 14 bases in the junction unmatched. Reading the germline V gene (reference sequence) gives CDR1 GTSNPN and CDR2 SVGIG.

The sample comes from a study of cytomegalovirus exposure and HLA in healthy donors (TCRdb year 2017). A note on the overall study: A later analysis indicated that the 130 or so validation repertoires were generated on the platform also employed for the roughly 730 repertoires of the first cohort. The study aimed to test whether cataloging public T cell receptors could reveal signatures of past pathogen exposure. To predict cytomegalovirus infection status, the study combined high-throughput TCR immunosequencing, statistical association of individual TCRs with disease status, and machine learning. A separate validation cohort of roughly 120 different subjects was used in addition to the roughly 670-subject first cohort. Overall study outcomes, separate from this receptor: The authors suggested that the approach could potentially be generalized to other disease states and immunological phenotypes. Cytomegalovirus status was reported to be diagnosed by the classifier with high specificity and sensitivity in both the original and validation cohorts. In vitro tests confirmed that a few of the cytomegalovirus-associated TCR beta chains recognize cytomegalovirus antigens. In a later analysis, TCRs clustered in the first cohort were found to also tend to co-occur in the 120 validation repertoires, with approximately 94% of cluster scores above 0. The study listed 150 to 200 TCR beta chains as associated with cytomegalovirus. A later analysis lacked HLA typing for the validation cohort, so it scored co-occurrence in that cohort across all 110 or so repertoires. While some public TCRs were present in many individuals, most TCR sequences turned up only very rarely across donors.

The donors belonged to the validation cohort of around 130 subjects, which was separate from the roughly 700-subject first cohort. This receptor was identified in a man aged 18 to 30 in good health and CMV-seropositive. The specimen was PBMCs. The chain was built from TRBV30 and TRBJ2-3; 7 bases in the middle match TRBD2. DNA sequence: TGTGCCTGGTCCTCACTAGCGCGGGAGTTTGATACGCAGTATTTT. This encodes CAWSSLAREFDTQYF.